This TCR beta chain was identified during a study of shared clonotypes between healthy human individuals. Study-wide points: In contrast to clonotypes shared by all four donors, non-shared clonotypes had lower generation probabilities.

Clones were sequenced by immunoSEQ multiplex PCR, and TCRdb holds only the in-frame ones, with some missing. The data hold under 2,000,000 clones, with about 95% observed a single time. Turning to this clone: Its antigen is undetermined.

Trimming pared 5 bases from V and 3 bases from J, leaving 2 bases between. There are 11 residues in the CDR3. Germline CDR1 and CDR2: SQVTM and ANQGSEA. Positively selected for CCR7, the CD45RO-negative cells used as naive CD8 cells excluded terminally differentiated effector memory CD45RA+ cells. The sequenced sample consisted of naive CD8+ T cells sorted from blood. This TCR was recovered from a man between 18 and 29 years old in good health. The chain links TRBV29-1 to TRBJ2-6, with unresolved D. Here the CDR3 DNA reads TGCAGCGTTCGTGGGGCCAACGTCCTGACTTTC. Protein product: CSVRGANVLTF.